The 19 T cell receptor beta chains reported below all come from one sample, sequenced in a study of low-dose radiotherapy and immunotherapy resistance in tumors. TRAV- and TRBV-specific primers were used for first-strand cDNA, which covered alpha and beta chains. Over approximately 20 PCR cycles, TCRs were amplified from a constant-region primer and V-primer adapter. TCRdb reprocessed the reads with MiXCR, giving one entry per CDR3 protein. Of around 80,000 distinct CDR3 sequences in the sample, approximately 17% were seen once. Stated time point: before trial treatment. Sequencing was performed on PBMCs, taken before treatment. These TCRs come from a male donor with prostate cancer.

The V and J genes are TRBV5-6 and TRBJ2-1; no clear D. The CDR3 is made up of 14 amino acids. Germline V gene lookup returns CDR1 SGHDT and CDR2 YYEEEE. V lost 0 bases and J lost 5, with 9 bases in between. The CDR3 protein is CASSLGQLHNEQFF. The CDR3 nucleotides are TGTGCCAGCAGCTTGGGGCAGCTTCACAATGAGCAGTTCTTC.

The sample holds a few counts of this clonotype. This sequence joins TRBV11-3 and TRBJ1-1, with D possibly TRBD1 on 6 matching bases. The CDR3 sequence is 13 residues long. Germline values: CDR1 SGHNT, CDR2 YENEEA. The V and J ends lost 3 bases and 7 bases respectively, with 12 bases between them. CDR3 sequence reads: CASSFGQRSEAFF. CDR3 sequence (DNA): TGTGCCAGCAGCTTTGGACAGCGGAGTGAAGCTTTCTTT.

This clonotype has ten or more counts. The chain couples TRBV7-9 to TRBJ2-3; weak D call: TRBD1 (5 bases). CDR3 length: 15 residues. The germline V gene has CDR1 SEHNR and CDR2 FQNEAQ (reference sequence). The V gene lost 5 bases and the J gene lost 2 bases, with 14 bases spanning the gap. The CDR3 nucleotides are TGTGCCAGCAGCACGCAGGGTCCCACCACAGATACGCAGTATTTT. Translating it yields CASSTQGPTTDTQYF.

This clonotype was counted at least ten times. V gene TRBV3-1 combines with J gene TRBJ2-5; no clear D. This CDR3 has 12 amino acids. In germline, CDR1 is LGHDT, CDR2 YNNKEL (reference sequence). The V gene lost 2 bases and the J gene lost 3 bases, with 4 bases spanning the gap. In DNA, the CDR3 is TGTGCCAGCAGCCAATACGAAGAGACCCAGTACTTC. This gives the protein CASSQYEETQYF.

This chain joins TRBV24-1 and TRBJ2-5; TRBD2 matches 7 bases. The CDR3 runs 16 residues. The junction had 7 bases not matched to a gene; V was cut back by 1 base and J by 3 bases. Germline V lookup: CDR1 KGHDR, CDR2 SFDVKD. The CDR3 DNA reads as TGTGCCACCAGTGATTTTGTTAGCGGGTACGAAGAGACCCAGTACTTC. This encodes CATSDFVSGYEETQYF.

This clonotype appeared many times. This chain joins TRBV5-1 and TRBJ2-2; D is unresolved. Germline CDR1 reads SGHRS; CDR2 reads YFSETQ. This CDR3 has 14 residues. V was pared by 0 bases and J by 8 bases, with 11 bases between. In DNA form, the CDR3 reads TGCGCCAGCAGCTTGGATGTTGGCAGAGGGGAGCTGTTTTTT. This gives the protein CASSLDVGRGELFF. Variable domain in full (rest from reference TRBV5-1 and TRBJ2-2): KAGVTQTPRYLIKTRGQQVTLSCSPISGHRSVSWYQQTPGQGLQFLFEYFSETQRNKGNFPGRFSGRQFSNSRSEMNVSTLELGDSALYLCASSLDVGRGELFFGEGSRLTVL.

This clonotype was picked up many times. The chain carries TRBV6-5 and TRBJ2-5; weak D call: TRBD1 (6 bases). This CDR3 comprises 15 residues. The V end lost 4 bases, the J end lost 6 bases, and 18 bases lay between the germline ends. From germline, CDR1 is MNHEY and CDR2 SVGAGI. The CDR3 region has the DNA TGTGCCAGCAGTTTCAACGTAGGGGGTCTCAAGACCCAGTACTTC. It translates to CASSFNVGGLKTQYF.

This clonotype was picked up many times. The J gene is TRBJ2-1, the V gene TRBV2; TRBD2 might be the D (5 bases). Trimming took 8 bases from V and 4 from J, leaving 12 bases between them. The CDR3 runs 13 residues. Germline CDR1 reads SNHLY; CDR2 reads FYNNEI. CDR3 protein: CASSPRGYNEQFF. The CDR3 DNA reads as TGTGCCAGCTCCCCCCGGGGTTACAATGAGCAGTTCTTC. The variable domain in full, with the rest retrieved from reference TRBV2 and TRBJ2-1, is EPEVTQTPSHQVTQMGQEVILRCVPISNHLYFYWYRQILGQKVEFLVSFYNNEISEKSEIFDDQFSVERPDGSNFTLKIRSTKLEDSAMYFCASSPRGYNEQFFGPGTRLTVL.

In this sample, this clonotype turned up many times. The chain couples TRBV27 to TRBJ2-6; 9 bases match TRBD1. Germline V gene lookup returns CDR1 MNHEY and CDR2 SMNVEV (reference sequence). With 5 bases clipped from V and 0 bases from J, the junction kept 8 bases outside the gene matches. The CDR3 sequence is 18 residues long. CDR3 coding DNA: TGTGCCAGCAGTGCCCCGGGACAGGGTATCTCTGGGGCCAACGTCCTGACTTTC. This translates into CASSAPGQGISGANVLTF. The full variable domain, completed using reference TRBV27 and TRBJ2-6, is EAQVTQNPRYLITVTGKKLTVTCSQNMNHEYMSWYRQDPGLGLRQIYYSMNVEVTDKGDVPEGYKVSRKEKRNFPLILESPSPNQTSLYFCASSAPGQGISGANVLTFGAGSRLTVL.

This clonotype has a count of ten or more. The CDR3 nucleotides are TGTGCCAGCAGTGAGGGGACAGCCCACAATCAGCCCCAGCATTTT. Its translation: CASSEGTAHNQPQHF. The rearrangement joins TRBV6-6 to TRBJ1-5, with 7 positions matching TRBD1. This CDR3 has 15 residues. Germline V gene data show CDR1 as MNHNY and CDR2 as SVGAGI (reference sequence). The junction had 7 bases not matched to a gene; V was cut back by 5 bases and J by 3 bases.

In its sample, this clonotype was seen many times. The rearrangement links TRBV4-3 to TRBJ1-2; D not resolved. Germline V gene sequence: CDR1 LGHNA, CDR2 YSLEER. V lost 3 bases and J 5 bases, leaving 19 bases between the germline ends. The CDR3 totals 16 residues. CDR3 sequence (DNA): TGCGCCAGCAGCCAGGAACCCGGTCAGGTGGAATATGGCTACACCTTC. Amino acids: CASSQEPGQVEYGYTF.

Concerning this clonotype itself: A far more abundant clone sits one base away, making this likely a read error. The V gene is TRBV7-2, the J gene TRBJ2-4; D might be TRBD1 (6 bases). Trimming took off 6 bases at V and 1 base at J, with 10 bases between the two ends. The CDR3 sequence is 14 residues long. Germline V lookup: CDR1 SGHTA, CDR2 FQGNSA. The CDR3 here is CASRADRAKNIQYF. Written as DNA, the CDR3 is TGTGCCAGCAGAGCCGACAGGGCCAAAAACATTCAGTACTTC.

This clonotype was observed a handful of times. Possible read error: a much larger clone is one base away. This chain links TRBV6-2 or TRBV6-3 with TRBJ2-5; no definite D call. CDR3 size: 13 residues. Germline V lookup: CDR1 MNHEY, CDR2 SVGEGT. The CDR3, as DNA: TGTACCAGCAGTGAAGGACCCCGGGAGACCCAGTACTTC. Amino acid sequence: CTSSEGPRETQYF.

This clonotype was counted ten times or more. The V gene is TRBV6-5, the J gene TRBJ1-1; TRBD1 aligns across 9 bases. CDR1 is MNHEY, CDR2 SVGAGI, per germline. The V and J ends lost 6 bases and 13 bases, in that order; junction bases with no gene match: 12. The CDR3 extends over 13 amino acids. CDR3 in amino acids: CASSKDRGLSVFF. CDR3 bases: TGTGCCAGCAGCAAGGACAGGGGATTGTCTGTTTTCTTT.

This clonotype appeared many times. The chain recombines TRBV5-1 with TRBJ2-1, with D uncertain. Trimming removed 6 bases at V and 9 bases at J, with 16 bases between. Germline V CDR1 and CDR2: SGHRS, YFSETQ. The CDR3 loop spans 13 amino acids. The CDR3 loop is CASTTHWSSEQFF. Here the CDR3 DNA reads TGCGCCAGCACCACTCATTGGAGCAGTGAGCAGTTCTTC.

This clonotype was observed at least ten times. The gene calls are TRBV12-3 or TRBV12-4 and TRBJ2-2, with 14 nucleotides matching TRBD2. The CDR3 has 16 amino acids. The V and J ends lost 7 bases and 4 bases, in that order; junction bases with no gene match: 5. The CDR3 nucleotides read TGTGCCAGCACCCCGGGACTAGCGGGGGTCACCGGGGAGCTGTTTTTT. This translates into CASTPGLAGVTGELFF.

This clonotype came up many times. The chain is built from TRBV9 and TRBJ1-2; 10 bases align to TRBD1. The CDR3 sequence is 14 residues long. The trim removed 0 bases at V and 6 bases at J, leaving 2 bases unmatched. Germline CDR1 SGDLS, CDR2 YYNGEE. The CDR3 protein is CASSVVTGGDGYTF. The CDR3 bases are TGTGCCAGCAGCGTAGTGACAGGGGGCGATGGCTACACCTTC.

This clonotype was observed at least ten times. The chain has TRBV20-1 and TRBJ2-1; the D call may be TRBD1 or TRBD2 (6 bases each). The CDR3 has 14 residues. V lost 4 bases, J lost 9 bases, and 19 bases lay in between. The germline gives CDR1 DFQATT, CDR2 SNEGSKA (reference sequence). The CDR3 sequence is CSAKQGRVGGEQFF. CDR3 nucleotides: TGCAGTGCTAAACAGGGTCGGGTCGGGGGTGAGCAGTTCTTC.

This clonotype was detected many times. The CDR3 nucleotides are TGCGCCAGCAGCCCGAGGGAAAACACTGAAGCTTTCTTT. Translation: CASSPRENTEAFF. The chain uses TRBV4-1 and TRBJ1-1; no clear D gene. The CDR3 is made up of 13 amino acids. Trimming cost V 4 bases and J 2 bases, with 8 bases left between them. Germline loops: CDR1 MGHRA, CDR2 YSYEKL.